This TCR beta chain originates from a study of cytomegalovirus exposure and HLA in healthy donors. Study-level information: A prior analysis found 117 million unique TCR beta sequences from approximately 190 million T cells. Of a few hundred genotyped donors, around 76% clustered with self-reported Caucasian donors. Points from the study as a whole: Most subjects' HLA-A and HLA-B alleles were reportedly predicted from TCR beta sequences.

The trim removed 2 bases at V and 5 bases at J, leaving 5 bases unmatched. Germline V CDR1 and CDR2: MNHNS, SASEGT. This CDR3 spans 15 amino acids. The PCR employed 60 Vbeta primers together with 13 Jbeta primers. The method was immunoSEQ multiplex PCR; TCRdb's version includes in-frame clones alone and lacks a portion of them. The profile shows some 90,000 clones, 81% of them singletons. With regard to this clone: Its target is not known.

The sample was PBMCs. The receptor's source is an older woman in good health and CMV-seropositive. V is TRBV6-1 and J is TRBJ2-2; 7 bases agree with TRBD1. The CDR3 spells CASSERQGITGELFF. The CDR3 coding sequence is TGTGCCAGCAGTGAAAGACAGGGAATTACCGGGGAGCTGTTTTTT.